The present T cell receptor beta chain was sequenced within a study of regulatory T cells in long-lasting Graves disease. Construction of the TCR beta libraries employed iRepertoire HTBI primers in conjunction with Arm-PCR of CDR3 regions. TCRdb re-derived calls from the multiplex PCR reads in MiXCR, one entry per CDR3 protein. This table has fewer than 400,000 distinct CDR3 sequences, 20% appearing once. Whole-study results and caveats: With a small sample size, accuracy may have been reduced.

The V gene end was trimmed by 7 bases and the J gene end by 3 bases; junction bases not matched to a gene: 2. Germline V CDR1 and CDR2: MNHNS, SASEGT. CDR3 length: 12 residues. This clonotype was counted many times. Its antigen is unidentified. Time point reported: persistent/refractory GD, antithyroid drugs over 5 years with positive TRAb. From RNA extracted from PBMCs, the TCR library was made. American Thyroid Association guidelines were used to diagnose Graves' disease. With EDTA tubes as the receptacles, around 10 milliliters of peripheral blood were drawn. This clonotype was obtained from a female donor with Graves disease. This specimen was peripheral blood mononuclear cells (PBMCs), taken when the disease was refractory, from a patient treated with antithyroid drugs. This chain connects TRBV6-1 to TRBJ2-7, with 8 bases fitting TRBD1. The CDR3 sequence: CASTGQGYEQYF. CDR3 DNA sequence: TGTGCCAGCACCGGACAGGGCTACGAGCAGTACTTC.